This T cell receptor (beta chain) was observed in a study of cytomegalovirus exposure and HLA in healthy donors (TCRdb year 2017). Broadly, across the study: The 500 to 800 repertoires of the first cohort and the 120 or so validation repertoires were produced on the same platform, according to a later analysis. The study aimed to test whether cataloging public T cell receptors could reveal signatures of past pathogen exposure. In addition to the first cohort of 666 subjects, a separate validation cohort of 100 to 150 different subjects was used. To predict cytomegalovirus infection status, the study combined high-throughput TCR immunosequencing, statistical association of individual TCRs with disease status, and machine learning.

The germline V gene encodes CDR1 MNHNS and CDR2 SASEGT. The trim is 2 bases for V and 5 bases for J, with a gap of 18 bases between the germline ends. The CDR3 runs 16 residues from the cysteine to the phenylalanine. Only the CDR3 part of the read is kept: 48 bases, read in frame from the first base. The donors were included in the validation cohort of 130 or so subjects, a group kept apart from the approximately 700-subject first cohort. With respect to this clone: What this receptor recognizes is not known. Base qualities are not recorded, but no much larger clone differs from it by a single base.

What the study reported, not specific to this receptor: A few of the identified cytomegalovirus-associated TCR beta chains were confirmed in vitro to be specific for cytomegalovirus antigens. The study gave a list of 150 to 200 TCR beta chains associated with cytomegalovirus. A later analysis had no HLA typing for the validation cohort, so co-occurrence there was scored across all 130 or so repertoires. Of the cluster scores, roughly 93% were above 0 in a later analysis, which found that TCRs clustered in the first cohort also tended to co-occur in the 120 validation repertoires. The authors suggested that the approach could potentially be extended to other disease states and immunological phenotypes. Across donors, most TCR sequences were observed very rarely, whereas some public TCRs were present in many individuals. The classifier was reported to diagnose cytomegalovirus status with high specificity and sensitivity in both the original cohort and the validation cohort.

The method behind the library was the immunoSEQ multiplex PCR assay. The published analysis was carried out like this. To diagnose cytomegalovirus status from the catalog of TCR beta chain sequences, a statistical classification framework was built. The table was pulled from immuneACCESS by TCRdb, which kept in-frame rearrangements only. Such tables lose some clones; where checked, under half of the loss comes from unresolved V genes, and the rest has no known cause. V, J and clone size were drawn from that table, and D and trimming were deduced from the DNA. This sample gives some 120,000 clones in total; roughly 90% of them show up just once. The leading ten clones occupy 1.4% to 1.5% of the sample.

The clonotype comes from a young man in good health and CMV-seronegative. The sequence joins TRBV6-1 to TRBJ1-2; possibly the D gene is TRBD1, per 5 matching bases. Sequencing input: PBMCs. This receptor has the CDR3 CASSETRVSIKYGYTF. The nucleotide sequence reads TGTGCCAGCAGTGAAACCAGGGTAAGTATTAAGTATGGCTACACCTTC.